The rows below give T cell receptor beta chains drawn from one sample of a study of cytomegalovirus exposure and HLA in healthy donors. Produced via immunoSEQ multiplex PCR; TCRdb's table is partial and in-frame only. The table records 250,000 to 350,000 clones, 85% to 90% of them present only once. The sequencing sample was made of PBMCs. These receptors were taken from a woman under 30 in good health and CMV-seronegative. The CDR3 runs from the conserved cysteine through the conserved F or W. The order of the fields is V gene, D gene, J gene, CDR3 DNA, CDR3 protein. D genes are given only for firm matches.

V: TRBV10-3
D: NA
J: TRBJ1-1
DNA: TGTGCCATACGGACAGCAAACACTGAAGCTTTCTTT
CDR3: CAIRTANTEAFF

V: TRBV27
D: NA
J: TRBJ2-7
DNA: TGTGCCAGCAGTTTACCAGAGACAGGTCTGTACGGCGAGCAGTACTTC
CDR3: CASSLPETGLYGEQYF

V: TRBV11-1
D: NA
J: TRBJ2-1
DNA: TGTGCCAGCAGCTTAGAGGGCGAGGGTTCCTACAATGAGCAGTTCTTC
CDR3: CASSLEGEGSYNEQFF

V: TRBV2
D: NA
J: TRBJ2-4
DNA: TGTGCCAGCATTTGGGGGGACATTCAGTACTTC
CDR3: CASIWGDIQYF

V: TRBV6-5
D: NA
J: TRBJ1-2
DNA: TGTGCCAGCAGTTACACAGGGTCTGTTGTCGCATATGGCTACACCTTC
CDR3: CASSYTGSVVAYGYTF

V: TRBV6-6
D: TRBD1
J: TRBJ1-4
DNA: TGTGCCAGCAGTCCCGCCGGACAGGGGGCGCGCGAAAAACTGTTTTTT
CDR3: CASSPAGQGAREKLFF

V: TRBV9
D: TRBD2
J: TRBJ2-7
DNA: TGTGCCAGCAGCCCCCAGGGGAGTTCTAGCGGGGGGTACTACGAGCAGTACTTC
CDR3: CASSPQGSSSGGYYEQYF

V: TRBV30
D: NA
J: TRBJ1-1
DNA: TGTGCCTGGGTCTCAGGGATTTTGAACACTGAAGCTTTCTTT
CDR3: CAWVSGILNTEAFF

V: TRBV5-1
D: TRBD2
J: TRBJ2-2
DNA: TGCGCCAGCAGCTTTGTAGCGGGGAACACCGGGGAGCTGTTTTTT
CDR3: CASSFVAGNTGELFF

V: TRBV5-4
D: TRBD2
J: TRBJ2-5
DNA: TGTGCCAGCAGCTTGGCAGGGACTAGCCAGGGAGAGACCCAGTACTTC
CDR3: CASSLAGTSQGETQYF

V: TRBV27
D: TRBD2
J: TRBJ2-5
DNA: TGTGCCAGCAGTTTAGGTGGACTAGCGGGAGGGCAAGAGACCCAGTACTTC
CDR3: CASSLGGLAGGQETQYF

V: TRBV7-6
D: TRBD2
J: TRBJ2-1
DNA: TGTGCCAGCAGCAATCTTGCGGGAGCGAGCGAGCAGTTCTTC
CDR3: CASSNLAGASEQFF